The clone carrying this TCR beta chain appeared a few times. The antigen remains undetermined. A read error may explain this, as a much larger clone is one base away. Each CDR3 protein is one row after TCRdb ran MiXCR on the reads. The data hold about 230,000 distinct CDR3 sequences, with around 6.6% observed a single time. These data are taken from a study of T cell repertoires in cytomegalovirus infection. Turning to the study itself: Matching HLA type, along with CMV infection, was indicated by public TCR beta signatures. Broader study findings: Carriage of CMV together with the relevant HLA was identifiable through cumulative public TCR beta family frequency. HLA-C-restricted CMV clonotypes gave the most frequent clonotype in two of eight donors.

CDR3 length equals 18 residues. Germline loops: CDR1 LNHNV, CDR2 YYDKDF (reference sequence). This TCR came from a human donor in good health (CMV status not recorded). Some clones in this sample may be carry-over from other donors' samples. The rearrangement links TRBV15 to TRBJ1-1, with 10 bases aligning to TRBD1. Sequencing was carried out using PBMCs. Written as DNA, the CDR3 is TGTGTCACCAGCAGAGATTGGACAGGGGGGAAGCCGAACACTGAAGCTTTCTTT. Its protein is CVTSRDWTGGKPNTEAFF.